These 26 T cell receptor beta chains were all obtained from the same sample, sequenced in a study of blood T cell repertoires in COVID-19. Profiled with immunoSEQ multiplex PCR; TCRdb holds only in-frame clones, not every one. The profile shows 270,000 or so clones, around 89% of them singletons. The sequenced sample consisted of PBMCs or T cells enriched from blood (not recorded which). These receptors were obtained from a woman aged 40 to 50 with acute COVID-19.

This clone was seen a single time. The V and J genes are TRBV2 and TRBJ2-7; D remains ambiguous. V lost 6 bases and J 2 bases, leaving 11 bases between the germline ends. Germline values: CDR1 SNHLY, CDR2 FYNNEI. The CDR3 spans 13 residues. CDR3 nucleotide sequence: TGTGCCAGCAGGGTGGGCCTAACCTACGAGCAGTACTTC. This translates into CASRVGLTYEQYF.

Note on this clone: Other DNA sequences in the sample encode the same CDR3. The chain uses TRBV19 and TRBJ1-5; the D is unclear. The V and J ends lost 3 bases and 4 bases respectively, with 7 bases between them. Germline CDR1 and CDR2: LNHDA and SQIVND (reference sequence). CDR3 length: 13 residues. The CDR3 here is CASSIAGNQPQHF. For the CDR3, the DNA is TGTGCCAGTAGTATTGCGGGGAATCAGCCCCAGCATTTT.

J is TRBJ2-7 and V is TRBV6-2 or TRBV6-3, with 10 nucleotides matching TRBD2. The ends lost 4 bases at V and 6 bases at J; junction bases unmatched: 3. The germline CDR1 and CDR2 sequences are MNHEY and SVGEGT. The CDR3 spans 13 residues. As DNA, the CDR3 is TGTGCCAGCAGTTTTAGGACTAGCGGCGAGCAGTACGTC. Its protein is CASSFRTSGEQYV.

This chain links TRBV5-5 with TRBJ2-2; D remains unclear. This CDR3 spans 16 amino acids. Germline lookup yields CDR1 SGHKS and CDR2 YYEKEE (reference sequence). The V gene lost 4 bases and the J gene lost 4 bases, with 17 bases spanning the gap. DNA of the CDR3: TGTGCCAGCAGCGCGCCGACCTCGACGGGCACCGGGGAGCTGTTTTTT. This sequence encodes CASSAPTSTGTGELFF.

The V gene is TRBV7-2, the J gene TRBJ1-1; 8 bases are a match to TRBD1. The V gene's germline CDR1 is SGHTA and CDR2 FQGNSA. CDR3 size: 15 residues. Unmatched junction bases numbered 4, after V lost 0 bases and J lost 4 bases. In DNA, the CDR3 is TGTGCCAGCAGCTTAGCGCAGGGGGCGCGCACTGAAGCTTTCTTT. As protein: CASSLAQGARTEAFF.

The chain couples TRBV27 to TRBJ1-1; D is possibly TRBD1 (6 bases). The V end lost 3 bases, the J end lost 5 bases, and 13 bases lay between the germline ends. The CDR3 contains 14 residues. CDR1 and CDR2 (germline): MNHEY, SMNVEV (reference sequence). Here the CDR3 reads CASSFLGARTEAFF. In DNA form, the CDR3 reads TGTGCCAGCAGTTTCCTGGGGGCGAGAACTGAAGCTTTCTTT.

This chain joins TRBV4-2 and TRBJ2-7; 10 bases map to TRBD1. Germline loops: CDR1 LGHNA, CDR2 YNFKEQ. The CDR3 is made up of 16 amino acids. Trimming removed 4 bases from V and 6 bases from J; junction bases left unmatched: 12. The CDR3, as DNA: TGTGCCAGCAGCCCCCAAGCCGGGGACAGGGGCCCCGAGCAGTACTTC. Protein: CASSPQAGDRGPEQYF.

V and J are TRBV7-8 and TRBJ1-2, with a possible D match to TRBD1 (5 bases). The CDR3 length is 15 residues. Per germline, CDR1 SGHVS and CDR2 FQNEAQ. V lost 4 bases, J lost 2 bases, and 14 bases lay in between. The CDR3 DNA is TGTGCCAGCAGCTCACAACGGACAAGCAACTATGGCTACACCTTC. Translating it yields CASSSQRTSNYGYTF.

This clone has just one count. The rearrangement links TRBV4-1 to TRBJ2-3; 14 positions match TRBD2. This CDR3 is built from 18 residues. Trimming took 6 bases from V and 1 from J; bases not matched to a gene: 9. CDR1 and CDR2 from the germline V gene are MGHRA and YSYEKL. CDR3 sequence (DNA): TGCGCCAGCAGTACCGGGACTAGCGGGAGCTGGGGCACAGATACGCAGTATTTT. Amino acids: CASSTGTSGSWGTDTQYF.

This clone has just one count. This sequence joins TRBV5-5 and TRBJ2-7; 7 bases match TRBD1. Germline-derived CDR1 and CDR2 are SGHKS and YYEKEE (reference sequence). The trim removed 7 bases at V and 5 bases at J, leaving 12 bases unmatched. The CDR3 is 14 residues long. The CDR3 protein is CASRLRQGPNEQYF. CDR3 coding DNA: TGTGCCAGCCGGTTGAGACAGGGCCCCAACGAGCAGTACTTC.

The chain has TRBV12-3 or TRBV12-4 and TRBJ1-5; D is undetermined. The CDR3 covers 12 residues. V was clipped by 6 bases and J by 3 bases, with 6 bases between them. The CDR3 protein is CASRLDNQPQHF. The CDR3 nucleotides read TGTGCCAGCAGACTTGACAATCAGCCCCAGCATTTT.

This clone was observed a single time. The rearrangement links TRBV30 to TRBJ2-2; maybe TRBD1 (6 bases). V was trimmed by 4 bases and J by 4 bases, leaving 19 bases between them. CDR1 GTSNPN and CDR2 SVGIG come from the germline V gene (reference sequence). The CDR3 has 16 amino acids. Written as DNA, the CDR3 is TGTGCCTGGATTCCCGGGACAATCTTTTCCACCGGGGAGCTGTTTTTT. It is translated as CAWIPGTIFSTGELFF.

This chain uses TRBV6-5 with TRBJ1-3; 7 positions match TRBD1. The CDR3 runs to 15 residues. The V and J ends lost 2 bases and 4 bases, in that order; junction bases with no gene match: 5. CDR1 is MNHEY and CDR2 is SVGAGI in the germline V gene. The CDR3: CASSYPTGHGNTIYF. CDR3 in DNA: TGTGCCAGCAGTTACCCGACAGGGCACGGAAACACCATATATTTT.

The gene calls are TRBV19 and TRBJ1-1; 8 nucleotides agree with TRBD1. The CDR3 runs 13 residues. The V gene end was trimmed by 4 bases and the J gene end by 3 bases; junction bases not matched to a gene: 1. Germline V gene lookup returns CDR1 LNHDA and CDR2 SQIVND (reference sequence). The CDR3 region is CASSRTGYTEAFF. CDR3 in DNA: TGTGCCAGTAGTAGGACAGGGTACACTGAAGCTTTCTTT.

The CDR3 DNA reads as TGTGCCAGCAGCCAGGAGCGGGACGGGCAGTTCTTC. As protein: CASSQERDGQFF. The J gene is TRBJ2-1, the V gene TRBV3-1 (or the pseudogene TRBV3-2); 7 bases are a match to TRBD2. Germline CDR1 reads LGHDT; CDR2 reads YNNKEL (reference sequence). The length of the CDR3 is 12 residues. J gave up 12 bases and V 3 bases, and 5 bases lay outside the gene matches.

The rearrangement links TRBV12-3 or TRBV12-4 to TRBJ2-1; weak D call: TRBD2 (6 bases). The ends were cut back, 7 bases at V and 5 bases at J, with 9 bases in the middle. This CDR3 region has 12 residues. As DNA, the CDR3 is TGTGCCAGCAAACGGGAGAACAATGAGCAGTTCTTC. As protein: CASKRENNEQFF.

The CDR3 here is CASSLTGNLNQPQHF. CDR3 DNA: TGTGCCAGCAGCCTGACAGGGAATTTGAATCAGCCCCAGCATTTT. The genes are TRBV7-9 and TRBJ1-5; 7 bases match TRBD1. Germline V CDR1 and CDR2: SEHNR, FQNEAQ (reference sequence). The CDR3 is 15 amino acids. J lost 4 bases, V lost 5 bases, and 8 bases had no gene match.

The chain uses TRBV28 and TRBJ2-3; tentatively, D is TRBD2 (6 bases). This CDR3 contains 16 residues. Per germline, CDR1 MDHEN and CDR2 SYDVKM. The ends were cut back, 5 bases at V and 5 bases at J, with 20 bases in the middle. CDR3 nucleotides: TGTGCCAGCAGTCCCCTGGGAGGCAGGGTTCAAGATACGCAGTATTTT. Its protein product is CASSPLGGRVQDTQYF.

This clone came up once. V gene TRBV27 combines with J gene TRBJ2-7; TRBD1 agrees at 9 bases. With V trimmed by 6 bases and J by 5 bases, 8 bases remained unmatched. In germline, CDR1 is MNHEY, CDR2 SMNVEV (reference sequence). The CDR3 spans 14 residues. The CDR3 sequence: CASRSGRQGDEQYF. The DNA of the CDR3 is TGTGCCAGCAGGTCCGGAAGACAGGGGGACGAGCAGTACTTC.

The chain joins TRBV19 to TRBJ2-7; D possibly corresponds to TRBD1 (6 bases). The length of the CDR3 is 14 residues. Germline-derived CDR1 and CDR2 are LNHDA and SQIVND (reference sequence). Trimming left V 5 bases short and J 5 bases short, with 16 bases between. CDR3 amino acids: CASSLGGFGDEQYV. As DNA, the CDR3 is TGTGCCAGTAGTTTAGGGGGATTCGGGGACGAGCAGTACGTC.

This rearrangement joins TRBV9 to TRBJ1-4; no clear D. This CDR3 has 15 amino acids. Germline CDR1 reads SGDLS; CDR2 reads YYNGEE. Trimming cost V 0 bases and J 0 bases, with 6 bases left between them. CDR3 sequence: CASSVVGTTNEKLFF. In DNA, the CDR3 is TGTGCCAGCAGCGTAGTCGGGACAACTAATGAAAAACTGTTTTTT. Full variable domain (rest looked up from reference TRBV9 and TRBJ1-4): DSGVTQTPKHLITATGQRVTLRCSPRSGDLSVYWYQQSLDQGLQFLIQYYNGEERAKGNILERFSAQQFPDLHSELNLSSLELGDSALYFCASSVVGTTNEKLFFGSGTQLSVL.

This chain connects TRBV24-1 to TRBJ1-3; the match to TRBD1 covers 9 bases. The CDR3 totals 16 residues. V lost 4 bases and J lost 2; bases outside the gene matches: 5. Germline V CDR1 and CDR2: KGHDR, SFDVKD. The CDR3 bases are TGTGCCACCAGTGACTCGGACAGGGGCACTGGAAACACCATATATTTT. It translates to CATSDSDRGTGNTIYF.

The genes are TRBV3-1 (or the pseudogene TRBV3-2) and TRBJ1-3; possibly TRBD1 for D (6 bases). The CDR3 covers 17 residues. The germline CDR1 and CDR2 sequences are LGHDT and YNNKEL (reference sequence). V lost 4 bases to trimming and J lost 2 bases, with 18 bases between them. The chain's CDR3 is CASSPKSGGRAGNTIYF. The CDR3 DNA reads TGTGCCAGCAGCCCGAAGAGCGGGGGGCGCGCTGGAAACACCATATATTTT.

The chain couples TRBV28 to TRBJ2-1; 11 bases are a match to TRBD2. J lost 0 bases, V lost 8 bases, and 6 bases had no gene match. The CDR3 is 16 amino acids. The germline CDR1 and CDR2 sequences are MDHEN and SYDVKM. CDR3 coding DNA: TGTGCCAGCTGGGGACTAGCGGCAAGCTCCTACAATGAGCAGTTCTTC. This encodes CASWGLAASSYNEQFF. Complete variable domain (other parts from reference TRBV28 and TRBJ2-1): DVKVTQSSRYLVKRTGEKVFLECVQDMDHENMFWYRQDPGLGLRLIYFSYDVKMKEKGDIPEGYSVSREKKERFSLILESASTNQTSMYLCASWGLAASSYNEQFFGPGTRLTVL.

The V and J genes are TRBV10-3 and TRBJ1-5; 11 bases line up with TRBD1. Germline loops: CDR1 ENHRY, CDR2 SYGVKD. This CDR3 contains 16 residues. The V and J ends lost 5 bases and 4 bases, in that order; junction bases with no gene match: 7. The CDR3 is CAISSWDRGKNQPQHF. CDR3 nucleotides: TGTGCCATCAGTTCTTGGGACAGGGGGAAGAATCAGCCCCAGCATTTT.

CDR3 bases: TGTGCCAGTAGTATCGGAGGATCGTCTGGGGCCAACGTCCTGACTTTC. This encodes CASSIGGSSGANVLTF. The chain carries TRBV19 and TRBJ2-6; D is possibly TRBD2 (5 bases). The CDR3 is 16 amino acids. Trimming removed 3 bases at V and 1 base at J, with 10 bases between. Germline values: CDR1 LNHDA, CDR2 SQIVND (reference sequence).